Each of the 30 T cell receptor beta chains below was sequenced from the same sample in a study of Ad26.COV2.S vaccination and SARS-CoV-2 variants. Sequencing used immunoSEQ multiplex PCR; TCRdb keeps in-frame clones, though not all of them. In the table there are some 320,000 clones, about 85% of which are singletons. As to treatment: 15 to 20 received Ad26.COV2.S at low or high dose, single or two shots; about 5 received placebo; per-sample allocation not given. Each sample was drawn 63 days after the first injection (of vaccine or placebo). Sequences were derived from peripheral blood, sampled in a trial of Ad26.COV2.S vaccine versus placebo. These receptors all come from a person between 18 and 59 years old who received the Ad26.COV2.S COVID-19 vaccine or a placebo.

This chain connects TRBV5-8 to TRBJ2-1; 10 nucleotides align to TRBD2. Germline CDR1 is SGHTS and CDR2 is YDEGEE. Trimming cost V 0 bases and J 2 bases; bases outside gene matches: 2. The CDR3 covers 16 residues. The CDR3 DNA reads TGTGCCAGCAGCTTGGATCTAGCGGGAGCCTACAATGAGCAGTTCTTC. Translation: CASSLDLAGAYNEQFF.

This chain joins TRBV7-8 and TRBJ1-2; possible D gene TRBD1, 6 bases. Trimming cost V 5 bases and J 0 bases, with 19 bases left between them. The CDR3 has 17 residues. Germline CDR1 reads SGHVS; CDR2 reads FQNEAQ. CDR3: CASSPGHGRPANYGYTF. CDR3 in DNA: TGTGCCAGCAGCCCGGGACACGGGCGGCCGGCTAACTATGGCTACACCTTC.

The V call is TRBV7-6, the J call TRBJ1-1; D is possibly TRBD1 (6 bases). Trimming left V 1 base short and J 6 bases short, with 12 bases between. Germline-derived CDR1 and CDR2 are SGHVS and FNYEAQ. CDR3 length equals 14 residues. The CDR3, as DNA: TGTGCCAGCAGCTTAGTCGGGGGGCAGGCTGAAGCTTTCTTT. Its translation: CASSLVGGQAEAFF.

In DNA form, the CDR3 reads TGTGCCAGCAGCCACTCCTACGAGCAGTACTTC. Protein sequence: CASSHSYEQYF. The V call is TRBV7-9, the J call TRBJ2-7; unclear D gene. This CDR3 has 11 residues. Trimming took 5 bases from V and 0 from J, leaving 2 bases between them. Per germline, CDR1 SEHNR and CDR2 FQNEAQ (reference sequence).

The CDR3 DNA reads as TGTGCCAGCAGCTCCCCAGCGGGGATTTCTGGAAACACCATATATTTT. Protein sequence: CASSSPAGISGNTIYF. The chain combines TRBV6-6 with TRBJ1-3; no definite D call. Germline assignment: CDR1 MNHNY and CDR2 SVGAGI (reference sequence). Trimming cost V 6 bases and J 1 base, with 16 bases left between them. This CDR3 has 16 residues.

V usage is TRBV6-1 and J usage is TRBJ1-1; D gene uncertain. The germline V gene encodes CDR1 MNHNS and CDR2 SASEGT. This CDR3 contains 14 residues. V shed 0 bases and J shed 6 bases, with 11 bases lying between them. In DNA form, the CDR3 reads TGTGCCAGCAGTGAAGCGATGGAGTCCGCTGAAGCTTTCTTT. Encoded protein: CASSEAMESAEAFF.

This clone was picked up a small number of times. This chain connects TRBV7-2 to TRBJ1-5; D uncertain. Trimming stripped 4 bases from V and 7 bases from J, with 11 bases between. Germline V gives CDR1 SGHTA, CDR2 FQGNSA. CDR3 length equals 13 residues. CDR3 protein: CASSSWTEQPQHF. In DNA form, the CDR3 reads TGTGCCAGCAGCTCGTGGACGGAGCAGCCCCAGCATTTT.

This rearrangement joins TRBV5-4 to TRBJ1-1; no definite D call. Germline V lookup: CDR1 SGHNT, CDR2 YYREEE (reference sequence). The CDR3 is made up of 14 amino acids. V lost 4 bases and J 4 bases, leaving 14 bases between the germline ends. For the CDR3, the DNA is TGTGCCAGCAGCCAGGTTCGCGAGAGCACTGAAGCTTTCTTT. Protein sequence: CASSQVRESTEAFF.

This clone was detected only a few times. The chain links TRBV25-1 to TRBJ1-6; D not resolved. The CDR3 consists of 15 residues. Germline CDR1 is MGHDK and CDR2 is SYGVNS. Deletions cut 0 bases from V and 5 bases from J, with 8 bases between. The DNA of the CDR3 is TGTGCCAGCAGTGAATATGTGGCGGATAATTCACCCCTCCACTTT. Translated: CASSEYVADNSPLHF.

CDR3 DNA: TGTGCCAGCAGTGACAACACCGGTTGGGTCCCCCAGCATTTT. Its protein is CASSDNTGWVPQHF. V usage is TRBV2 and J usage is TRBJ1-5; D uncertain. The germline gives CDR1 SNHLY, CDR2 FYNNEI. V was trimmed by 3 bases and J by 10 bases, leaving 16 bases between them. The CDR3 contains 14 residues.

In this sample, this clone turned up once. CDR3 region: CASSVDQLAERQTQYF. CDR3 DNA: TGTGCCAGCAGCGTAGATCAGTTGGCGGAGAGGCAGACCCAGTACTTC. J is TRBJ2-5 and V is TRBV9; D uncertain. Germline CDR1 is SGDLS and CDR2 is YYNGEE. The CDR3 contains 16 residues. V lost 0 bases and J lost 6, with 18 bases in between. The full variable domain, in which reference TRBV9 and TRBJ2-5 provide the parts outside the CDR3, is DSGVTQTPKHLITATGQRVTLRCSPRSGDLSVYWYQQSLDQGLQFLIQYYNGEERAKGNILERFSAQQFPDLHSELNLSSLELGDSALYFCASSVDQLAERQTQYFGPGTRLLVL.

This clone was recorded only once. The V gene is TRBV7-2, the J gene TRBJ2-1, with 9 bases lining up with TRBD2. Germline V gene sequence: CDR1 SGHTA, CDR2 FQGNSA. V shed 6 bases, J shed 4 bases, and the junction held 7 bases outside the gene matches. This CDR3 region has 15 residues. The CDR3 spells CASSRTSDRYNEQFF. In nucleotides, the CDR3 is TGTGCCAGCAGTCGGACTAGCGATAGATACAATGAGCAGTTCTTC.

The rearrangement joins TRBV27 to TRBJ1-1; no reliable D call. Germline V lookup: CDR1 MNHEY, CDR2 SMNVEV (reference sequence). Trimming took 7 bases from V and 4 from J, leaving 7 bases between them. This CDR3 contains 11 residues. The CDR3 loop is CASIWGTEAFF. CDR3 DNA sequence: TGTGCCAGCATTTGGGGCACTGAAGCTTTCTTT.

This chain links TRBV10-3 with TRBJ1-1; weak D call: TRBD1 (5 bases). Per the germline V gene, CDR1 is ENHRY and CDR2 is SYGVKD. The CDR3 is 16 amino acids. Trimming took off 3 bases at V and 4 bases at J, with 18 bases between the two ends. CDR3 in amino acids: CAISDIIREGTTEAFF. The CDR3 DNA is TGTGCCATCAGTGACATTATCAGGGAGGGGACCACTGAAGCTTTCTTT.

J is TRBJ1-3 and V is TRBV10-3, with D perhaps matching TRBD1 (6 bases). CDR1 is ENHRY and CDR2 is SYGVKD in the germline V gene. The length of the CDR3 is 15 residues. The V gene lost 2 bases and the J gene lost 4 bases, with 12 bases spanning the gap. The CDR3 DNA sequence: TGTGCCATCAGTGAGAACAGGGCAGCCGGAAACACCATATATTTT. Protein product: CAISENRAAGNTIYF.

The rearrangement links TRBV10-3 to TRBJ1-2; D is uncertain. V lost 3 bases and J lost 4, with 12 bases in between. The germline gives CDR1 ENHRY, CDR2 SYGVKD. This CDR3 region has 14 residues. The CDR3 sequence: CAISDQDEGYGYTF. CDR3 coding DNA: TGTGCCATCAGTGACCAGGACGAGGGCTATGGCTACACCTTC.

V usage is TRBV10-3 and J usage is TRBJ1-5, with D possibly matching TRBD1 (5 bases). In germline, CDR1 is ENHRY, CDR2 SYGVKD. CDR3 length: 15 residues. V lost 0 bases and J 5 bases, leaving 11 bases between the germline ends. CDR3 nucleotides: TGTGCCATCAGTGAGTCTGGGGGATCGGATCAGCCCCAGCATTTT. It is translated as CAISESGGSDQPQHF.

The rearrangement uses TRBV29-1 and TRBJ1-2, with a weak D call TRBD1 (5 bases). The CDR3 spans 12 residues. Trimming removed 5 bases at V and 6 bases at J, with 13 bases between. The germline CDR1 and CDR2 sequences are SQVTM and ANQGSEA. This CDR3 is CSVTPDTDGYTF. The CDR3 coding sequence is TGCAGCGTTACCCCGGACACTGATGGCTACACCTTC.

The genes are TRBV28 and TRBJ1-1; maybe TRBD1 (5 bases). There are 14 residues in the CDR3. Germline V lookup: CDR1 MDHEN, CDR2 SYDVKM. V lost 3 bases and J 1 base, leaving 9 bases between the germline ends. CDR3 sequence: CASSLGQENTEAFF. The CDR3 nucleotides read TGTGCCAGCAGTTTGGGGCAGGAGAACACTGAAGCTTTCTTT.

Only one count was recorded for this clone. The chain couples TRBV5-1 to TRBJ2-3; 9 positions agree with TRBD2. Per the germline V gene, CDR1 is SGHRS and CDR2 is YFSETQ. Trimming removed 3 bases from V and 0 bases from J; junction bases left unmatched: 5. The CDR3 is made up of 16 amino acids. In DNA form, the CDR3 reads TGCGCCAGCAGCTGGCCTAGCGGGGTTAGCACAGATACGCAGTATTTT. Residues: CASSWPSGVSTDTQYF.

This clone appeared a single time. The chain links TRBV2 to TRBJ1-1; a weak D match, TRBD1 (6 bases). Between the trimmed V and J ends, which lost 4 bases and 4 bases, there was a span of 16 bases. CDR3 length: 15 residues. CDR1 is SNHLY, CDR2 FYNNEI, per germline. The CDR3 spells CASSVSDRGGTEAFF. CDR3 in DNA: TGTGCCAGCAGTGTATCCGATAGGGGGGGCACTGAAGCTTTCTTT. Based on the CDR3 plus reference TRBV2 and TRBJ1-1, the full variable domain is EPEVTQTPSHQVTQMGQEVILRCVPISNHLYFYWYRQILGQKVEFLVSFYNNEISEKSEIFDDQFSVERPDGSNFTLKIRSTKLEDSAMYFCASSVSDRGGTEAFFGQGTRLTVV.

This clone was observed once. The chain links TRBV7-2 to TRBJ2-3; 10 bases line up with TRBD2. CDR3 length: 18 amino acids. Germline-derived CDR1 and CDR2 are SGHTA and FQGNSA. Losses at the gene ends were 0 bases for V and 0 bases for J; bases not matched to a gene: 6. CDR3 region: CASSLAVSGGPSTDTQYF. For the CDR3, the DNA is TGTGCCAGCAGCTTAGCGGTTAGCGGGGGGCCTAGCACAGATACGCAGTATTTT.

The chain couples TRBV19 to TRBJ2-5, with a weak D call TRBD2 (7 bases). Germline values: CDR1 LNHDA, CDR2 SQIVND (reference sequence). This CDR3 spans 14 amino acids. The V and J ends lost 4 bases and 4 bases respectively, with 13 bases between them. CDR3 residues: CASSTSGGLETQYF. CDR3 in DNA: TGTGCCAGTAGTACGTCCGGGGGGCTAGAGACCCAGTACTTC. Complete variable domain (other parts from reference TRBV19 and TRBJ2-5): DGGITQSPKYLFRKEGQNVTLSCEQNLNHDAMYWYRQDPGQGLRLIYYSQIVNDFQKGDIAEGYSVSREKKESFPLTVTSAQKNPTAFYLCASSTSGGLETQYFGPGTRLLVL.

This clone has just one count. This sequence joins TRBV18 and TRBJ1-2; 10 bases agree with TRBD1. After removal of 3 bases from V and 9 bases from J, the junction contained 7 bases not matched to a gene. Per germline, CDR1 KGHSH and CDR2 LQKENI. This CDR3 has 14 residues. For the CDR3, the DNA is TGTGCCAGCTCACCCGACAGGGGGCTTGAAAGCTACACCTTC. Protein product: CASSPDRGLESYTF.

This clone was seen once. The rearrangement uses TRBV5-4 and TRBJ2-5; D ambiguous. Germline CDR1 is SGHNT and CDR2 is YYREEE (reference sequence). This CDR3 has 12 residues. V was clipped by 5 bases and J by 4 bases, with 9 bases between them. CDR3 loop: CASSHRLETQYF. In DNA form, the CDR3 reads TGTGCCAGCAGTCATCGCCTAGAGACCCAGTACTTC.

The chain combines TRBV10-3 with TRBJ2-5; TRBD2 might be the D (5 bases). Germline assignment: CDR1 ENHRY and CDR2 SYGVKD. Trimming pared 0 bases from V and 2 bases from J, leaving 7 bases between. This CDR3 contains 14 residues. CDR3 amino acids: CAISESPGQETQYF. The CDR3 DNA follows: TGTGCCATCAGTGAGTCGCCGGGACAAGAGACCCAGTACTTC.

This chain connects TRBV5-1 to TRBJ2-5; the D is unclear. The CDR3 has 13 amino acids. In germline, CDR1 is SGHRS, CDR2 YFSETQ. Trimming pared 2 bases from V and 1 base from J, leaving 6 bases between. This CDR3 reads CASSFYTQETQYF. CDR3 coding DNA: TGCGCCAGCAGCTTTTATACCCAAGAGACCCAGTACTTC.

Concerning this clone itself: Other DNA sequences of this sample code for an identical CDR3. The chain recombines TRBV5-1 with TRBJ2-3; 7 bases fit TRBD1. Germline trimming cut 0 bases from V and 4 bases from J; bases unmatched to any gene: 2. Looked up from germline, CDR1 is SGHRS and CDR2 is YFSETQ. The CDR3 extends over 14 amino acids. CDR3 DNA: TGCGCCAGCAGCTTGGGACAGGGCGCAGATACGCAGTATTTT. It translates to CASSLGQGADTQYF.

The table lists this clone with many counts. J is TRBJ1-3 and V is TRBV11-2; possible D gene TRBD1, 6 bases. The length of the CDR3 is 17 residues. Germline assignment: CDR1 SGHAT and CDR2 FQNNGV. V lost 3 bases, J lost 0 bases, and 15 bases lay in between. The chain's CDR3 is CASSLGTDSFSGNTIYF. CDR3 DNA: TGTGCCAGCAGCTTGGGTACGGACAGTTTCTCTGGAAACACCATATATTTT.

In its sample, this clone was seen once. The chain is built from TRBV6-5 and TRBJ1-2, with D possibly being TRBD1 (5 bases). Germline V gives CDR1 MNHEY, CDR2 SVGAGI. This CDR3 is 14 amino acids long. The V and J ends lost 1 base and 2 bases respectively, with 8 bases between them. The CDR3 loop reads CASSYLAGNYGYTF. CDR3 coding DNA: TGTGCCAGCAGTTACTTGGCAGGGAACTATGGCTACACCTTC.